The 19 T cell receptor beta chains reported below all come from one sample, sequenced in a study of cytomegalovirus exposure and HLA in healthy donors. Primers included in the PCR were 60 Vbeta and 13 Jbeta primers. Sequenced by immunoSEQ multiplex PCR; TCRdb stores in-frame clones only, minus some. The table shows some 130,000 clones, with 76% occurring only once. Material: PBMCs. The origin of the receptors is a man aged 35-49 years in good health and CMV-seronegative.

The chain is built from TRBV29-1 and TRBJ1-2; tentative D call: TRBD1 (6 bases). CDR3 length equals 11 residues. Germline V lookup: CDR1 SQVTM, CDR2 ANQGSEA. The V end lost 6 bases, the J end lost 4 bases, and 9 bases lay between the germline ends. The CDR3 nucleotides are TGCAGCGTAAGGACAGCCTATGGCTACACCTTC. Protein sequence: CSVRTAYGYTF.

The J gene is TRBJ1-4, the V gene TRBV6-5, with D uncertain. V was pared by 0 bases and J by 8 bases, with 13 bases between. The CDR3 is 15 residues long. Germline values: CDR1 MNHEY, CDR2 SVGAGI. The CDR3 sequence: CASSYSTGDPEKLFF. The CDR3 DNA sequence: TGTGCCAGCAGTTACTCAACCGGGGATCCAGAAAAACTGTTTTTT.

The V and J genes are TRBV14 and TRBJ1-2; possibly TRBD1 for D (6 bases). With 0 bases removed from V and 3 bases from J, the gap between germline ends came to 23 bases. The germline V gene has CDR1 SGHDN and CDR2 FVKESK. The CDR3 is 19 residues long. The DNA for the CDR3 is TGTGCCAGCAGCCAAGATTACTTCGGTCCAGGGGAGAGTCACTATGGCTACACCTTC. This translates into CASSQDYFGPGESHYGYTF.

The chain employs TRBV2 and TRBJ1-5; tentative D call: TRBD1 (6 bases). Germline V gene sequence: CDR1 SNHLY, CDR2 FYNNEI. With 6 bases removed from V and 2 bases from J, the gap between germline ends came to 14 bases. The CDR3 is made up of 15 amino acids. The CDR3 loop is CASSEQGIGNQPQHF. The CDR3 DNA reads TGTGCCAGCAGCGAGCAGGGGATAGGCAATCAGCCCCAGCATTTT.

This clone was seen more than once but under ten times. CDR3: CASSQTTGGHYGYTF. The CDR3 nucleotides read TGTGCCAGCAGCCAAACGACAGGGGGCCACTATGGCTACACCTTC. The chain joins TRBV5-5 to TRBJ1-2, with 10 positions matching TRBD1. The CDR3 is 15 amino acids. V lost 4 bases to trimming and J lost 3 bases; unmatched junction nucleotides: 6. Germline CDR1 and CDR2: SGHKS and YYEKEE (reference sequence).

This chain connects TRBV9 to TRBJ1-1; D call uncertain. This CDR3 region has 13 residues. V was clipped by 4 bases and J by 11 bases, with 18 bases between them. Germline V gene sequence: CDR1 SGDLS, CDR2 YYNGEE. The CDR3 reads CASSPTGTRAAFF. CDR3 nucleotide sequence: TGTGCCAGCAGCCCTACCGGCACGAGGGCGGCTTTCTTT.

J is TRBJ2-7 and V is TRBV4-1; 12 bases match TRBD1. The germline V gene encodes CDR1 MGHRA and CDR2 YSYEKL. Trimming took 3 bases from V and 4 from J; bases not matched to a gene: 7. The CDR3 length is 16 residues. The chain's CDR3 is CASSQVGTGGGYEQYF. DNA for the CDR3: TGCGCCAGCAGCCAGGTCGGGACAGGGGGCGGGTACGAGCAGTACTTC.

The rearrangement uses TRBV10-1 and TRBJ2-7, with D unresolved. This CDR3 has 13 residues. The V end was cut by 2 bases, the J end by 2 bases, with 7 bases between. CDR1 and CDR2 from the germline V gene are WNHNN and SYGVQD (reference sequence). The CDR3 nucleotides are TGCGCCAGCAGTGAGGGCAGGACCTACGAGCAGTACTTC. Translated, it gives CASSEGRTYEQYF.

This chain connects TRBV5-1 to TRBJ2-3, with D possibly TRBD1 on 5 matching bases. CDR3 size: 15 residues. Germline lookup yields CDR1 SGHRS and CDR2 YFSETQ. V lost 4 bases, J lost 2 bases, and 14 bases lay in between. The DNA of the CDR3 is TGCGCCAGCAGCACCGGACAAACCTTCACAGATACGCAGTATTTT. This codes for CASSTGQTFTDTQYF.

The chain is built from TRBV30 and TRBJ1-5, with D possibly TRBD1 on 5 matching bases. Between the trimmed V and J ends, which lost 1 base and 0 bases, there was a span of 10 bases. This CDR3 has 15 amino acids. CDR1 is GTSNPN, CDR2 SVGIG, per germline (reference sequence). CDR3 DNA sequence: TGTGCCTGGAGTGCAGGGTTGAATAGCAATCAGCCCCAGCATTTT. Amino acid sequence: CAWSAGLNSNQPQHF.

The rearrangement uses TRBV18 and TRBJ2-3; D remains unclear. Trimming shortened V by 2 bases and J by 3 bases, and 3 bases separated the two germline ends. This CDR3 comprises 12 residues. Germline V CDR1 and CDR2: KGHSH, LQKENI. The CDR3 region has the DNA TGTGCCAGCTCACCATCAACAGATACGCAGTATTTT. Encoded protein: CASSPSTDTQYF.

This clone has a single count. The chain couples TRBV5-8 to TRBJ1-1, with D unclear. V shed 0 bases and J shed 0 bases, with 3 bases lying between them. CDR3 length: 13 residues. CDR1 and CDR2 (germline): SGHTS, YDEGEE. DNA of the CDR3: TGTGCCAGCAGCTTGGACTTGAACACTGAAGCTTTCTTT. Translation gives CASSLDLNTEAFF.

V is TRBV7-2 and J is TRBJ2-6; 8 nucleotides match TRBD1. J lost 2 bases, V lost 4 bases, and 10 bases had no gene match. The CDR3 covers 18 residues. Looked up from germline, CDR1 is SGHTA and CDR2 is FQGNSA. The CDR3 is CASSSTRQGWAGANVLTF. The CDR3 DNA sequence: TGTGCCAGCAGCTCAACGCGACAGGGGTGGGCTGGGGCCAACGTCCTGACTTTC.

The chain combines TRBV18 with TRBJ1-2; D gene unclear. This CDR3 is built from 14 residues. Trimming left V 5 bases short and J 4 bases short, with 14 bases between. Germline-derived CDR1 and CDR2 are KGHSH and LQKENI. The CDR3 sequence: CASSTTREGYGYTF. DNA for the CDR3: TGTGCCAGCTCAACGACAAGGGAGGGCTATGGCTACACCTTC. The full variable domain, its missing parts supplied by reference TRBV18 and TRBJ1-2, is NAGVMQNPRHLVRRRGQEARLRCSPMKGHSHVYWYRQLPEEGLKFMVYLQKENIIDESGMPKERFSAEFPKEGPSILRIQQVVRGDSAAYFCASSTTREGYGYTFGSGTRLTVV.

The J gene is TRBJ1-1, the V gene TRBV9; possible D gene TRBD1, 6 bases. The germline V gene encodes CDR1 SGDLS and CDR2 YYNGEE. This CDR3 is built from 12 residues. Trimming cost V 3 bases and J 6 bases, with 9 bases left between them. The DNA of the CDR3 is TGTGCCAGCAGCGCCTCAGGGGCTGAAGCTTTCTTT. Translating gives CASSASGAEAFF.

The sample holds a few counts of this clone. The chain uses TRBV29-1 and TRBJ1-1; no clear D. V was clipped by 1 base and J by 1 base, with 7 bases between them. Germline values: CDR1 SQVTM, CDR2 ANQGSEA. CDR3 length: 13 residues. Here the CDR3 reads CSVEAQKNTEAFF. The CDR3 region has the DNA TGCAGCGTTGAAGCCCAGAAGAACACTGAAGCTTTCTTT.

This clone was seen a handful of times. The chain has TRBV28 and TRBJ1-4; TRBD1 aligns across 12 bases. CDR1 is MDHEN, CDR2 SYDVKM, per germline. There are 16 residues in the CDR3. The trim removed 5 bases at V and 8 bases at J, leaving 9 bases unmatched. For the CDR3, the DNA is TGTGCCAGCAGTAGGAGCCGGGACAGGGGGCCCGAAAAACTGTTTTTT. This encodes CASSRSRDRGPEKLFF.

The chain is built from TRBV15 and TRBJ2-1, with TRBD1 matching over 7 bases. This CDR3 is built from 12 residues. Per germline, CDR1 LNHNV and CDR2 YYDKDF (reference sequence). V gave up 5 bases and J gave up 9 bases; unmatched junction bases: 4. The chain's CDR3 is CATSWGQTEQFF. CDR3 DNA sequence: TGTGCCACCAGCTGGGGACAGACTGAGCAGTTCTTC. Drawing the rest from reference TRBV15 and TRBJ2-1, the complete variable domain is DAMVIQNPRYQVTQFGKPVTLSCSQTLNHNVMYWYQQKSSQAPKLLFHYYDKDFNNEADTPDNFQSRRPNTSFCFLDIRSPGLGDTAMYLCATSWGQTEQFFGPGTRLTVL.

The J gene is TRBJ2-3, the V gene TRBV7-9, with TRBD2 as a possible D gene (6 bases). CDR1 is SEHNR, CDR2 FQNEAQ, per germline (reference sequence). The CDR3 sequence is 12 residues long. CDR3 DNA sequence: TGTGCAATCTTCTGGGGGGCAGATACGCAGTATTTT. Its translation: CAIFWGADTQYF.